Here is one TCR beta chain with its context. Antigen: not known. CDR1 is DFQATT, CDR2 SNEGSKA, per germline (reference sequence). Losses at the gene ends were 5 bases for V and 4 bases for J; bases not matched to a gene: 2. The CDR3 consists of 13 residues. The authors reverse transcribed roughly 0.5 to 1 ug RNA with random hexamers. Via MiXCR, TCRdb re-called the immunoSEQ multiplex PCR reads, giving one row per CDR3 protein. The sample lists roughly 150,000 distinct CDR3 sequences; about 95% were seen once. This sample is part of a study of CD8 T cells in Susac syndrome. About the research overall: Each patient with Susac syndrome, at the time of blood draw, was therapy-naive, on corticosteroids, or on intravenous immunoglobulin alone.

General study results and limits: The Susac syndrome CD4+ T cell repertoires displayed no clonal expansion. The relatively small number of individuals in the TCR sequencing and HLA analysis was acknowledged by the study.

The TEMRA cells underwent FACS enrichment, while the CD8+ and CD4+ T cells underwent negative isolation. The rearrangement links TRBV20-1 to TRBJ1-6; 7 bases fit TRBD1. The source is a human donor with Susac syndrome. Material for sequencing was CD4+ T cells from PBMCs. This CDR3 reads CSAPTGYNSPLHF. The CDR3 DNA reads TGCAGTGCTCCGACAGGGTATAATTCACCCCTCCACTTT.